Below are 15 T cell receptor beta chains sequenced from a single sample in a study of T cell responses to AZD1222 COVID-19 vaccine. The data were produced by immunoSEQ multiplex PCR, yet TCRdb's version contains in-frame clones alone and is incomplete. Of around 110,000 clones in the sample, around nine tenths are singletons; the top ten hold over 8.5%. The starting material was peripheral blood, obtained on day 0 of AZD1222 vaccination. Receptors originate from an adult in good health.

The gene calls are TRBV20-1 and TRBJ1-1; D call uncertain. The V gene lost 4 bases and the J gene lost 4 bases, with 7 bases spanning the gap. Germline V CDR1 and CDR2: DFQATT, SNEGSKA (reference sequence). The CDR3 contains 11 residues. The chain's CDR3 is CSAMVITEAFF. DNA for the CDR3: TGCAGTGCTATGGTTATCACTGAAGCTTTCTTT.

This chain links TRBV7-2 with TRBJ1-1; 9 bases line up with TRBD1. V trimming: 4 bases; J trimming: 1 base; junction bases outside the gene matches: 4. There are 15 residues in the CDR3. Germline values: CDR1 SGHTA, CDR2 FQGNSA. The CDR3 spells CASSYGQGRNTEAFF. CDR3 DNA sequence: TGTGCCAGCAGCTACGGACAGGGGAGGAACACTGAAGCTTTCTTT.

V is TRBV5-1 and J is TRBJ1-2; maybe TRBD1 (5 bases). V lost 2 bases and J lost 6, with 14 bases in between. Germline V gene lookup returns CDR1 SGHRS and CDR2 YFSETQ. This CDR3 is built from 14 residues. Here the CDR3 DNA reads TGCGCCAGCAGCTTAGGGGCCGATATTAATGGCTACACCTTC. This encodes CASSLGADINGYTF.

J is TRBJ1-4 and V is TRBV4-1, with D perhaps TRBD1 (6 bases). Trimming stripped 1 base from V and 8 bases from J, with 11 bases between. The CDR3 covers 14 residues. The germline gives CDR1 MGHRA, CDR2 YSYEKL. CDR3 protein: CASSQAGGWEKLFF. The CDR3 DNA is TGCGCCAGCAGCCAAGCCGGGGGCTGGGAAAAACTGTTTTTT.

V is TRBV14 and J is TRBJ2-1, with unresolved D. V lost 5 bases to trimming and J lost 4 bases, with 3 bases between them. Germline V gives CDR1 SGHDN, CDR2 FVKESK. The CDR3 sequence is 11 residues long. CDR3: CASSTYNEQFF. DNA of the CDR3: TGTGCCAGCAGCACATACAATGAGCAGTTCTTC.

The CDR3 region is CASRTQDRAQPQHF. For the CDR3, the DNA is TGTGCCAGCCGTACCCAGGACAGGGCACAGCCCCAGCATTTT. This chain links TRBV6-6 with TRBJ1-5, with TRBD1 matching 8 bases. J lost 7 bases, V lost 8 bases, and 10 bases had no gene match. CDR3 length: 14 amino acids. In germline, CDR1 is MNHNY, CDR2 SVGAGI (reference sequence).

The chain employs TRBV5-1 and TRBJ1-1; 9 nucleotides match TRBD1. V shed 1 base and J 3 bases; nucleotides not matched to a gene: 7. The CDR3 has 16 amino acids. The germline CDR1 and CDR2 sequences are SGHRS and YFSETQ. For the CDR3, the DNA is TGCGCCAGCAGCTTGCAACCGACAGGGGGTGACACTGAAGCTTTCTTT. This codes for CASSLQPTGGDTEAFF.

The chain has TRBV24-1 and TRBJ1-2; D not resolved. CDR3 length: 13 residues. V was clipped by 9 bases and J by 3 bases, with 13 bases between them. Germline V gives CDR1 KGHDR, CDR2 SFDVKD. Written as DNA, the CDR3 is TGTGCCACCCGGGGAAACGGTGACTATGGCTACACCTTC. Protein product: CATRGNGDYGYTF.

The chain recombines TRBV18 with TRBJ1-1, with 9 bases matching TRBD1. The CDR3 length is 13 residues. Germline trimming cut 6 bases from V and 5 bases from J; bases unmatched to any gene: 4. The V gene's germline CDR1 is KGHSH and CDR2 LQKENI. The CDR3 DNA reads TGTGCCAGCTCCAGACAGGGGGGAACTGAAGCTTTCTTT. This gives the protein CASSRQGGTEAFF.

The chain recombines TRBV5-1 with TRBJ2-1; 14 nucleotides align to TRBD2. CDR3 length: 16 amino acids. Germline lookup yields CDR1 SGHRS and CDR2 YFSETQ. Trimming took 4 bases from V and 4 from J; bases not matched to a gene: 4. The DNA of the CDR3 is TGCGCCAGCAGCCCAAGGACTAGCGGGAGGTACAATGAGCAGTTCTTC. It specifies CASSPRTSGRYNEQFF.

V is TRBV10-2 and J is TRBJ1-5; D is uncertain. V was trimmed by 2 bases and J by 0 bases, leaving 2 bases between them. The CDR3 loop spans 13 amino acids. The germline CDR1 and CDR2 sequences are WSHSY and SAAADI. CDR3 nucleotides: TGCGCCAGCAGTGAGAATAGCAATCAGCCCCAGCATTTT. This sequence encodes CASSENSNQPQHF.

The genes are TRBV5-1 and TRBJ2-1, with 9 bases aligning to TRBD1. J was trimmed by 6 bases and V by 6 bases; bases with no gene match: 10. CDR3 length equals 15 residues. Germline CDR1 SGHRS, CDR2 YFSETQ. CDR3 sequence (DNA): TGCGCCAGCACTCTTCCGGGACAGGGTTTCAATGAGCAGTTCTTC. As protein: CASTLPGQGFNEQFF.

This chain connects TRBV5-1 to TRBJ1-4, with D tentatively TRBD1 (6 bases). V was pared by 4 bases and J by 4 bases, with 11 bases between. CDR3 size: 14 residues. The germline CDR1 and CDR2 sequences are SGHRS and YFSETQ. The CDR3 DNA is TGCGCCAGCAGCCAGGACAGCGATAATGAAAAACTGTTTTTT. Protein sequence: CASSQDSDNEKLFF. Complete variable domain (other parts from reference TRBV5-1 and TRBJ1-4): KAGVTQTPRYLIKTRGQQVTLSCSPISGHRSVSWYQQTPGQGLQFLFEYFSETQRNKGNFPGRFSGRQFSNSRSEMNVSTLELGDSALYLCASSQDSDNEKLFFGSGTQLSVL.

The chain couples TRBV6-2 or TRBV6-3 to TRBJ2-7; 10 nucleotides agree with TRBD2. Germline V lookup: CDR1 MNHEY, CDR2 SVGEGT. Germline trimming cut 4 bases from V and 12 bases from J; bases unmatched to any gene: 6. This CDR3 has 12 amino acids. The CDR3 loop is CASSSETSGPYF. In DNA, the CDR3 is TGTGCCAGCAGTTCCGAGACTAGCGGGCCGTACTTC.

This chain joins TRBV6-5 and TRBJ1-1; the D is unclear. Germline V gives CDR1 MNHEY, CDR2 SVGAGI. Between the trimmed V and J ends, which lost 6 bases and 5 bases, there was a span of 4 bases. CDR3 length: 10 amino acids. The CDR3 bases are TGTGCCAGCAGGGGTACTGAAGCTTTCTTT. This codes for CASRGTEAFF.